The clone carrying this T cell receptor (beta chain) was picked up a small number of times. Antigen unknown. Here immunoSEQ multiplex PCR was the method, and the copy in TCRdb shows in-frame clones only, minus some. The table shows about 180,000 clones, with approximately 80% occurring only once. CDR3 size: 13 residues. From germline, CDR1 is SGHRS and CDR2 YFSETQ. V shed 4 bases and J shed 2 bases, with 9 bases lying between them. The data derive from a study of cytotoxic CD8 clonotypes in ibrutinib-treated CLL. Background on the study: Among the patients, 11 presented as relapsed/refractory and fewer than 16 as treatment-naive; about 17 showed unmutated IGHV. Response sampling occurred after a median 12 months of treatment (range 6 to 36). Findings and limits, study-wide: Treatment left the uncommon public clonotypes either contracted or stable in frequency.

TCR beta libraries used roughly 2.2 micrograms of genomic DNA from cryopreserved PBMCs. V usage is TRBV5-1 and J usage is TRBJ1-1; D might be TRBD1 (6 bases). The sequence was obtained from a human donor with chronic lymphocytic leukemia. Sequenced material: PBMCs, taken after 24 months of ibrutinib treatment. CDR3 DNA: TGCGCCAGCAGCCGACAGGATAACACTGAAGCTTTCTTT. This sequence encodes CASSRQDNTEAFF.